These T cell receptor beta chains were read from a single sample in a study of spatial heterogeneity in lung cancer. TCRdb analysed the 5' RACE reads with MiXCR anew, one entry per CDR3 protein. The profile shows around 89,000 distinct CDR3 sequences, 10% to 15% of them singletons. Sequencing used PBMCs, obtained at surgery. The receptors originated from a male donor with early-stage non-small cell lung cancer. Each CDR3 is given with its conserved first and last residue. D genes are given only for firm matches. Size tells how often a clone was seen (once, few, many) or the class of an expanded clone, and some rows leave it out.

>-|TRBJ1-1|TRBV5-5|-
TGTGCCAGCAGCTTTCCCCACCCACCCCGGTCTGAAGCTTTCTTT
CASSFPHPPRSEAFF
>many|TRBJ2-1|TRBV10-3|TRBD2
TGTGCCATCAGTGAGCCCACTAGCGGGAGGGTTGGTGAGCAGTTCTTC
CAISEPTSGRVGEQFF
>many|TRBJ2-3|TRBV29-1|-
TGCAGCGAAAAGGCAGGGGTCGGCACAGATACGCAGTATTTT
CSEKAGVGTDTQYF
>-|TRBJ1-2|TRBV5-4|-
TGTGCCAGCAGCTCCGACAGCTTCTATGGCTACACCTTC
CASSSDSFYGYTF
>many|TRBJ2-1|TRBV12-3/TRBV12-4|-
TGTGCCAGCAGTCGGACTCTCTACAATGAGCAGTTCTTC
CASSRTLYNEQFF
>-|TRBJ1-2|TRBV28|TRBD1
TGTGCCAGCACTAGACAGGGGCAAAATGGCTACACCTTC
CASTRQGQNGYTF
>few|TRBJ2-5|TRBV6-2/TRBV6-3|TRBD2
TGTGCCAGCAGTTATGGGACTAGCGGGGCGAGGATGGAGACCCAGTACTTC
CASSYGTSGARMETQYF
>-|TRBJ1-5|TRBV6-2/TRBV6-3|TRBD1
TGTGCCAGCCTTCGGGGACAGACTAGCAATCAGCCCCAGCATTTT
CASLRGQTSNQPQHF
>few|TRBJ2-7|TRBV7-9|-
TGTGCCAGCAGCTTAATGGGGGAGAAGGGCGAGCAGTACTTC
CASSLMGEKGEQYF
>many|TRBJ1-1|TRBV7-2|-
TGTGCCAGCAGCTTAGATAGGAACACTGAAGCTTTCTTT
CASSLDRNTEAFF
>few|TRBJ1-4|TRBV30|-
TGTGCCTGGAGTCAATCGAGGGAAAAACTGTTTTTT
CAWSQSREKLFF
>-|TRBJ2-3|TRBV12-3/TRBV12-4|TRBD2
TGTGCCAGCAGTTTCTACGGGACTAGCGGGGAAGGGGAAATCCGTACGCAGTATTTT
CASSFYGTSGEGEIRTQYF
>many|TRBJ2-3|TRBV10-1|-
TGCGCCAGCAGTGAGAGCGGCACAGATACGCAGTATTTT
CASSESGTDTQYF
>-|TRBJ2-7|TRBV6-2/TRBV6-3|-
TGTGCCAGCACCTCAGGCCCGACCTACGAGCAGTACTTC
CASTSGPTYEQYF
>many|TRBJ1-2|TRBV3-1|-
TGTGCCAGCAGCCATAGGGGGGACGCTGACTATGGCTACACCTTC
CASSHRGDADYGYTF
>few|TRBJ2-7|TRBV7-9|-
TGTGCCAGCAGCTCCCCCGTTCATGGGAACGAGCAGTACTTC
CASSSPVHGNEQYF
>few|TRBJ1-1|TRBV29-1|-
TGCAGCGTTGAGCAGGATACCTTATCGGCTTTCTTT
CSVEQDTLSAFF
>-|TRBJ2-5|TRBV29-1|TRBD2
TGCAGCGTTGAACTAGCGGGGGGCCTCCGGGAGACCCAGTACTTC
CSVELAGGLRETQYF
>few|TRBJ2-7|TRBV10-3|TRBD2
TGTGCCATCAGCCCCGGGACTAGCGTATTAGACGAGCAGTACTTC
CAISPGTSVLDEQYF
>-|TRBJ2-3|TRBV12-3/TRBV12-4|-
TGTGCCAGCAGTTTCGGCAGGGCGGATACGCAGTATTTT
CASSFGRADTQYF
>-|TRBJ2-3|TRBV5-1|TRBD2
TGCGCCAGCAGCTTGACAGCGGGGAGCACAGATACGCAGTATTTT
CASSLTAGSTDTQYF
>-|TRBJ1-3|TRBV7-6|-
TGTGCCAGCAGCTCATTTGGACGGACAACTTCAGACTCTGGAAACACCATATATTTT
CASSSFGRTTSDSGNTIYF
>many|TRBJ2-5|TRBV7-9|TRBD2
TGTGCCAGCAGCTTTGGGGAGGGCCGAGAGACCCAGTACTTC
CASSFGEGRETQYF
>few|TRBJ1-1|TRBV18|-
TGTGCCAGCTCACCGCCAGAGTGGACAGCGAACACTGAAGCTTTCTTT
CASSPPEWTANTEAFF
>-|TRBJ1-2|TRBV6-6|TRBD1
TGTGCCAGCCCCCCACCCCCGGGACAGGGCTATGGCTACACCTTC
CASPPPPGQGYGYTF
>few|TRBJ2-7|TRBV20-1|TRBD1
TGCAGTGCCGAAGACAGGGTGACCCACGAGCAGTACTTC
CSAEDRVTHEQYF
>-|TRBJ1-2|TRBV28|-
TGTGCCAGCAGGGAGACAGCTAACTATGGCTACACCTTC
CASRETANYGYTF
>-|TRBJ1-1|TRBV9|TRBD1
TGTGCCAGCAGCTTCCAGGGGGCAGATGAAGCTTTCTTT
CASSFQGADEAFF
>many|TRBJ2-3|TRBV10-3|TRBD2
TGTGCCATCAGTGAGTCGACTAGCGGGGGGGCCGCAGATACGCAGTATTTT
CAISESTSGGAADTQYF
>-|TRBJ2-1|TRBV27|-
TGTGCCAGCAGTTGGGCAGGGGCAAACAATGAGCAGTTCTTC
CASSWAGANNEQFF
>many|TRBJ2-6|TRBV6-2/TRBV6-3|-
TGTGCCAGCAGGATTAGCGGCTCTGGGGCCAACGTCCTGACTTTC
CASRISGSGANVLTF
>few|TRBJ1-2|TRBV19|-
TGTGCCAGCACAATGGGACATCGTTTTGGCTACACCTTC
CASTMGHRFGYTF
>few|TRBJ1-2|TRBV10-3|TRBD1
TGTGCCATCAGCGGACAGGGGAATTATGGCTACACCTTC
CAISGQGNYGYTF
>-|TRBJ1-4|TRBV4-2|-
TGTGCCAGCAGCCAAGTCGCAGGGTCGGGTGAAAAACTGTTTTTT
CASSQVAGSGEKLFF
>few|TRBJ1-2|TRBV30|-
TGTGCCTGGAGTGGGGTTAACTATGGCTACACCTTC
CAWSGVNYGYTF